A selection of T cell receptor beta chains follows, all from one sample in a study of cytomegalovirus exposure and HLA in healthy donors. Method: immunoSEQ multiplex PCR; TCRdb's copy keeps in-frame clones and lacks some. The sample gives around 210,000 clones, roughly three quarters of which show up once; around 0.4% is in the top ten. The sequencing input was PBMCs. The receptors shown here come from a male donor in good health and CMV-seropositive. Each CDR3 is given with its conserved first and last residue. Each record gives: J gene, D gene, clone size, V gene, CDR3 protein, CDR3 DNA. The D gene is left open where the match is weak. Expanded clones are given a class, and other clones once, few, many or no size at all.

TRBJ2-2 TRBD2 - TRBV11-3 CASSSGLAGGPTLTGELSF TGTGCCAGCAGCTCCGGACTAGCGGGGGGGCCTACCCTCACCGGGGAGCTGTCTTTT
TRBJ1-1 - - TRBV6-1 CASSVQANTEAFF TGTGCCAGCAGTGTTCAGGCGAACACTGAAGCTTTCTTT
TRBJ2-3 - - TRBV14 CASSQGSLTDTQYF TGTGCCAGCAGCCAGGGGAGTCTCACAGATACGCAGTATTTT
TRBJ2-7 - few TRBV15 CATSRVSGSSYEQYF TGTGCCACCAGCAGAGTTAGCGGTTCCAGCTACGAGCAGTACTTC
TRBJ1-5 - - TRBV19 CASSPLDWRSNQPQHF TGTGCCAGTAGTCCCCTTGATTGGCGGAGCAATCAGCCCCAGCATTTT
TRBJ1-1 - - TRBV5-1 CASSLANGGNEAFF TGCGCCAGCAGCTTGGCGAATGGGGGCAATGAAGCTTTCTTT
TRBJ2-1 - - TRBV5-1 CASSLADYNGQFF TGCGCCAGCAGCTTGGCAGACTACAATGGGCAGTTCTTC
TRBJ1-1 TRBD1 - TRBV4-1 CASSPGQGTPGEAFF TGCGCCAGCAGCCCGGGACAGGGGACCCCCGGAGAAGCTTTCTTT
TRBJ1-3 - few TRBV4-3 CASSGSESGNTIYF TGCGCCAGCAGCGGCTCAGAATCTGGAAACACCATATATTTT
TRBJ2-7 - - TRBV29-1 CSVDSGPSSYEQYF TGCAGCGTTGATTCCGGTCCGAGCTCCTACGAGCAGTACTTC
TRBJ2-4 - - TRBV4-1 CASSQDRGDLYF TGCGCCAGCAGCCAAGATCGCGGGGATCTGTACTTC
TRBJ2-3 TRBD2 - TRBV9 CASSSRTSGGDTQYF TGTGCCAGCAGCTCTAGGACTAGCGGGGGAGATACGCAGTATTTT
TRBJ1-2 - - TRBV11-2 CASSFSDSNYGYTF TGTGCCAGCAGCTTCTCGGACAGTAACTATGGCTACACCTTC
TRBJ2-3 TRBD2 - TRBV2 CASSLQLPGLAGVTTDTQYF TGTGCCAGCAGTCTCCAGCTTCCGGGACTAGCGGGGGTTACCACAGATACGCAGTATTTT
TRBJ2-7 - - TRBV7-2 CASSLLGGRRPYEQYF TGTGCCAGCAGCCTCCTGGGGGGGCGCCGCCCCTACGAGCAGTACTTC
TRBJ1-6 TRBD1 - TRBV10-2 CASSPNRGESPLHF TGCGCCAGCAGCCCAAACAGGGGCGAATCACCCCTCCACTTT
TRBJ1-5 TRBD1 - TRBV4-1 CASSQIPGQDNQPQHF TGCGCCAGCAGCCAAATCCCGGGACAGGACAATCAGCCCCAGCATTTT
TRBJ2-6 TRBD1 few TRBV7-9 CASSVSPGTDSGANVLTF TGTGCCAGCAGCGTGAGTCCCGGGACAGACTCTGGGGCCAACGTCCTGACTTTC
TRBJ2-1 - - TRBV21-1 CATKADGNEQFF TGTGCCACCAAGGCGGATGGCAATGAGCAGTTCTTC
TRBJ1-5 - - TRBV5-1 CASSLDRDQPQHF TGCGCCAGCAGCTTGGATCGGGATCAGCCCCAGCATTTT
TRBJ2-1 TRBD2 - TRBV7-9 CASSPTGLELDEQFF TGTGCCAGCAGCCCAACGGGACTAGAGTTGGATGAGCAGTTCTTC
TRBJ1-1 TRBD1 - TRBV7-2 CASSLGGQGKNTEAFF TGTGCCAGCAGCTTAGGTGGACAGGGGAAGAACACTGAAGCTTTCTTT
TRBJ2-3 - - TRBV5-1 CASSLDASDTQYF TGCGCCAGCAGCTTGGATGCGTCAGATACGCAGTATTTT